The 30 T cell receptor beta chains listed next were all sequenced from one sample in a study of tumor and adjacent non-tumor tissue in lung cancer. The library came from three nested PCR rounds adapted from ARM-PCR protocols. TCRdb called the multiplex PCR reads again in MiXCR, with one record for every CDR3 protein. The sample lists 200,000 or so distinct CDR3 sequences; about 71% were seen once. No cell sorting was done before RNA was extracted from the tissue. The sample taken for sequencing was lung tumor tissue. The source of these receptors is a man between 60 and 70 years old with non-small cell lung cancer.

Worth noting for this clonotype: A read error is possible here, since a much larger clone lies one base away. Since the CDR3 does not end with the conserved phenylalanine or tryptophan, this likely comes from a read error. This chain connects TRBV6-2 or TRBV6-3 to TRBJ2-2; 7 bases map to TRBD1. CDR1 and CDR2 from the germline V gene are MNHEY and SVGEGT. The CDR3 is 13 residues long. V shed 8 bases, J shed 1 base, and the junction held 1 base outside the gene matches. The CDR3 DNA reads as TGTGCCAGCCGACAGGGGAACACCGGGGAGCTGTTTTCT. It yields the protein CASRQGNTGELFS.

On this clonotype: Given the absence of the conserved phenylalanine or tryptophan at the CDR3 end, a read error is likely. V and J are TRBV29-1 and TRBJ2-3, with TRBD2 identical over 8 bases. J gave up 6 bases and V 7 bases, and 9 bases lay outside the gene matches. Per germline, CDR1 SQVTM and CDR2 ANQGSEA. The CDR3 has 13 residues. CDR3 bases: TGCAGCGCCGAACCTAGCGGGCAGGATACGCAGTATATT. Its translation is CSAEPSGQDTQYI.

The J gene is TRBJ2-7, the V gene TRBV5-6; D perhaps matches TRBD2 (7 bases). The germline CDR1 and CDR2 sequences are SGHDT and YYEEEE. The CDR3 sequence is 14 residues long. V was shortened by 3 bases and J by 8 bases, with 18 bases between the two germline ends. The DNA of the CDR3 is TGTGCCAGCAGCTCCTCGGGGGGCTTCCACCAGCAGTACTTC. Translation: CASSSSGGFHQQYF.

This clonotype occurred once. One junction end disagrees with the germline gene, perhaps due to a read error. The CDR3 protein is CASSGGRSPIRF. CDR3 sequence (DNA): TGTGCCAGCAGTGGCGGTCGTTCACCTATCCGCTTT. This chain uses TRBV6-1 with TRBJ1-6; D gene uncertain. The germline V gene encodes CDR1 MNHNS and CDR2 SASEGT. The CDR3 spans 12 residues.

The CDR3 reads CASSGDRGWEQYF. The CDR3 DNA sequence: TGCGCCAGCAGTGGGGACCGCGGTTGGGAGCAGTACTTC. This rearrangement joins TRBV10-1 to TRBJ2-7; the D gene could be TRBD1 or TRBD2 (5 bases each). The germline CDR1 and CDR2 sequences are WNHNN and SYGVQD (reference sequence). The length of the CDR3 is 13 residues. The V end lost 4 bases, the J end lost 7 bases, and 14 bases lay between the germline ends.

V usage is TRBV5-6 and J usage is TRBJ2-3; maybe TRBD1 (5 bases). This CDR3 has 15 amino acids. Looked up from germline, CDR1 is SGHDT and CDR2 is YYEEEE. Trimming took off 2 bases at V and 2 bases at J, with 12 bases between the two ends. The chain's CDR3 is CASSFEVGPTDTQYF. CDR3 in DNA: TGTGCCAGCAGCTTCGAGGTGGGGCCCACAGATACGCAGTATTTT. Together with reference TRBV5-6 and TRBJ2-3, the CDR3 gives the full variable domain: DAGVTQSPTHLIKTRGQQVTLRCSPKSGHDTVSWYQQALGQGPQFIFQYYEEEERQRGNFPDRFSGHQFPNYSSELNVNALLLGDSALYLCASSFEVGPTDTQYFGPGTRLTVL.

Points on this clonotype: A much larger clone differs by one base, so this may be a read error. This chain uses TRBV20-1 with TRBJ2-1, with TRBD2 identical over 9 bases. The V gene's germline CDR1 is DFQATT and CDR2 SNEGSKA (reference sequence). The CDR3 runs to 14 residues. The chain's CDR3 is CSAQRGDSYSEQFF. CDR3 in DNA: TGCAGTGCTCAGCGGGGGGACTCCTACAGTGAGCAGTTCTTC.

This chain connects TRBV20-1 to TRBJ2-1; tentative D call: TRBD1 (5 bases). This CDR3 region has 13 residues. CDR1 and CDR2 from the germline V gene are DFQATT and SNEGSKA (reference sequence). CDR3 in amino acids: CCVRRGSLGEQFF. In nucleotides, the CDR3 is TGCTGTGTCCGTAGGGGTTCCCTAGGGGAGCAGTTCTTC.

For this clonotype: Relative to the germline gene, one junction end is altered; a read error may explain this. V gene TRBV6-2 or TRBV6-3 combines with J gene TRBJ2-7; 15 bases map to TRBD2. The CDR3 consists of 17 residues. Per germline, CDR1 MNHEY and CDR2 SVGEGT. Written as DNA, the CDR3 is TGTGCCAGCAGAACCGCGGGACTAGCGGGAGGTCCGAGGGAGCGGTACTTC. Protein: CASRTAGLAGGPRERYF.

As concerns this clonotype: One junction end does not reproduce the germline sequence, and a read error may be involved. This chain joins TRBV5-1 and TRBJ1-6; unclear D gene. Germline V gene lookup returns CDR1 SGHRS and CDR2 YFSETQ. The CDR3 totals 15 residues. The CDR3: CASSLNTDGNSPVHF. Written as DNA, the CDR3 is TGCGCCAGCAGCTTGAATACGGACGGCAATTCACCCGTCCACTTT.

This clonotype has just a few counts. The chain joins TRBV20-1 to TRBJ2-3; TRBD2 agrees at 7 bases. J lost 3 bases, V lost 3 bases, and 9 bases had no gene match. The CDR3 runs 15 residues. Germline-derived CDR1 and CDR2 are DFQATT and SNEGSKA (reference sequence). The CDR3 sequence is CSASASGTTTDTQYF. Written as DNA, the CDR3 is TGCAGTGCTAGTGCATCCGGGACTACAACAGATACGCAGTATTTT.

On this clonotype: A read error may produce the germline difference seen at one junction end. The chain joins TRBV4-1 to TRBJ2-1, with D possibly matching TRBD2 (6 bases). This CDR3 region has 17 residues. In germline, CDR1 is MGHRA, CDR2 YSYEKL. Here the CDR3 DNA reads TGCGCCATCAGCCAAGATCCCCATGGGGGGTCCTACAATGAGCAGTTCTTC. Amino acids: CAISQDPHGGSYNEQFF.

This clonotype appeared many times. V usage is TRBV20-1 and J usage is TRBJ1-2, with TRBD1 matching 8 bases. Germline V gene lookup returns CDR1 DFQATT and CDR2 SNEGSKA (reference sequence). CDR3 size: 15 residues. J gave up 0 bases and V 0 bases, and 3 bases lay outside the gene matches. CDR3 residues: CSARDIQGANYGYTF. The CDR3 DNA follows: TGCAGTGCTAGAGACATACAGGGGGCTAACTATGGCTACACCTTC.

The rearrangement uses TRBV5-4 and TRBJ2-7; D call uncertain. The CDR3 is 14 residues long. The germline V gene encodes CDR1 SGHNT and CDR2 YYREEE (reference sequence). Trimming removed 3 bases from V and 0 bases from J, with 10 bases in between. The CDR3 protein is CASSSGLPSYEQYF. The CDR3 nucleotides are TGTGCCAGCAGCTCGGGCCTCCCCTCCTACGAGCAGTACTTC.

Comment on this clonotype: A much larger clone lies one base from this, so it may be a read error. The V gene is TRBV4-3, the J gene TRBJ2-5; 7 bases fit TRBD2. There are 14 residues in the CDR3. Trimming removed 0 bases from V and 5 bases from J; junction bases left unmatched: 3. Per the germline V gene, CDR1 is LGHNA and CDR2 is YSLEER. The CDR3 sequence is CASSQEWGGETQYF. CDR3 DNA: TGCGCCAGCAGCCAAGAGTGGGGGGGTGAGACCCAGTACTTC.

A word on this clonotype: The final CDR3 position lacks the conserved phenylalanine or tryptophan, pointing to a likely read error. The chain combines TRBV28 with TRBJ2-7; the match to TRBD1 covers 7 bases. Germline CDR1 and CDR2: MDHEN and SYDVKM. This CDR3 region has 15 residues. The CDR3 sequence is CTSSPAGTVLYEQYI. For the CDR3, the DNA is TGTACCAGCAGTCCAGCCGGGACAGTACTTTACGAGCAGTACATC.

The chain has TRBV11-2 and TRBJ2-5, with D possibly matching TRBD2 (6 bases). This CDR3 is built from 18 residues. Deletions cut 4 bases from V and 5 bases from J, with 26 bases between. Germline assignment: CDR1 SGHAT and CDR2 FQNNGV. CDR3 amino acids: CASSSGTIKTSGGETQYF. The CDR3 region has the DNA TGTGCCAGCAGCTCCGGAACCATCAAGACTAGTGGGGGGGAGACCCAGTACTTC.

The chain couples TRBV3-1 to TRBJ1-3, with no clear D. Trimming removed 3 bases from V and 0 bases from J, with 21 bases in between. Germline CDR1 reads LGHDT; CDR2 reads YNNKEL (reference sequence). The CDR3 contains 19 residues. The CDR3: CASSQNPLGSLYSGNTIYF. The CDR3 coding sequence is TGTGCCAGCAGCCAGAATCCGTTAGGGTCCCTCTACTCTGGAAACACCATATATTTT.

Turning to this clonotype: Sequence at one end of the junction differs from germline and may be a read error. This chain joins TRBV6-6 and TRBJ2-5; 11 bases agree with TRBD2. Germline values: CDR1 MNHNY, CDR2 SVGAGI (reference sequence). The CDR3 spans 18 residues. DNA for the CDR3: TGTGCCAGCAGTTACTCGACGAGACTAGCGGGGAGCCAAGAGACCCAGCACTTC. It yields the protein CASSYSTRLAGSQETQHF.

About this clonotype itself: Compared with germline, one end of the junction differs, possibly owing to a read error. The chain recombines TRBV11-3 with TRBJ1-1; D is uncertain. Per the germline V gene, CDR1 is SGHNT and CDR2 is YENEEA. The CDR3 has 13 amino acids. The CDR3 DNA sequence: TGTGCCAGCAGCCTAACCCTGATGACTGTAGCTTTCTTT. It specifies CASSLTLMTVAFF. The whole variable domain, filled in from reference TRBV11-3 and TRBJ1-1, reads EAGVVQSPRYKIIEKKQPVAFWCNPISGHNTLYWYLQNLGQGPELLIRYENEEAVDDSQLPKDRFSAERLKGVDSTLKIQPAELGDSAVYLCASSLTLMTVAFFGQGTRLTVV.

This clonotype was seen more than once but under ten times. V usage is TRBV4-1 and J usage is TRBJ1-2; tentatively, D is TRBD1 (6 bases). The V end was cut by 4 bases, the J end by 8 bases, with 20 bases between. The CDR3 totals 15 residues. CDR1 and CDR2 from the germline V gene are MGHRA and YSYEKL. The CDR3 reads CASSLVEQGVGGYTF. DNA of the CDR3: TGCGCCAGCAGCCTTGTAGAACAGGGAGTCGGCGGCTACACCTTC.

The chain employs TRBV6-5 and TRBJ2-5, with a tentative D call TRBD2 (5 bases). Trimming pared 5 bases from V and 11 bases from J, leaving 21 bases between. CDR3 length: 14 residues. Germline CDR1 and CDR2: MNHEY and SVGAGI. The CDR3 bases are TGTGCCAGCAGTGATACCGGGAACGCGTGGGCTCAGTACTTC. This translates into CASSDTGNAWAQYF.

The chain carries TRBV4-2 and TRBJ1-1, with a weak D call TRBD1 (5 bases). The CDR3 sequence is 15 residues long. V lost 4 bases to trimming and J lost 11 bases, with 23 bases between them. Germline CDR1 LGHNA, CDR2 YNFKEQ. CDR3 residues: CASSREVGLGLLAFF. The CDR3 region has the DNA TGTGCCAGCAGCCGAGAGGTCGGGCTGGGACTGTTGGCTTTCTTT.

For this clonotype: This may stem from a read error, because a much larger clone lies one nucleotide away. V is TRBV6-1 and J is TRBJ2-7; 11 bases fit TRBD2. The germline V gene encodes CDR1 MNHNS and CDR2 SASEGT. The CDR3 is 15 amino acids. CDR3 sequence reads: CANSDGTSGPYEQYF. The CDR3 DNA is TGTGCCAACAGTGATGGGACTAGCGGCCCCTACGAGCAGTACTTC.

About this clonotype itself: This may come from a read error, since a much larger clone is one base off. The chain carries TRBV12-3 or TRBV12-4 and TRBJ2-3; 9 nucleotides line up with TRBD1. J lost 5 bases, V lost 4 bases, and 10 bases had no gene match. CDR3 size: 16 residues. The CDR3 here is CASSSGDRVRRDTQYF. CDR3 DNA: TGTGCCAGCAGTTCGGGGGACAGGGTACGTCGAGATACGCAGTATTTT.

The chain recombines TRBV6-5 with TRBJ2-5; tentative D call: TRBD1 (6 bases). The CDR3 extends over 15 amino acids. Trimming took 8 bases from V and 3 from J, leaving 19 bases between them. Germline V gives CDR1 MNHEY, CDR2 SVGAGI. The CDR3 reads CASGSGNRVKETQYF. The CDR3 bases are TGTGCCAGCGGTTCCGGGAACAGGGTTAAAGAGACCCAGTACTTC.

The CDR3 DNA follows: TGTGCCGGCAAGATACAGGGCTCCTATGGCTACACCTTC. Its protein is CAGKIQGSYGYTF. The chain is built from TRBV6-5 and TRBJ1-2; possibly TRBD1 for D (6 bases). From germline, CDR1 is MNHEY and CDR2 SVGAGI. V lost 11 bases, J lost 4 bases, and 17 bases lay in between. The CDR3 runs to 13 residues.

Regarding this clonotype: One base away lies a much larger clone, so this may be a sequencing read error. This sequence joins TRBV20-1 and TRBJ1-4, with D maybe TRBD1 (5 bases). This CDR3 comprises 15 residues. V lost 6 bases and J lost 6, with 20 bases in between. Looked up from germline, CDR1 is DFQATT and CDR2 is SNEGSKA (reference sequence). CDR3 loop: CSATARIGTDEKLFF. CDR3 DNA: TGCAGTGCCACCGCCAGGATAGGGACTGATGAAAAACTGTTTTTT.

Ten or more counts support this clonotype. The chain uses TRBV20-1 and TRBJ1-1; D not certain. CDR3 length: 11 amino acids. CDR1 and CDR2 (germline): DFQATT, SNEGSKA (reference sequence). V lost 3 bases to trimming and J lost 12 bases, with 14 bases between them. CDR3 nucleotides: TGCAGTGCTAGCCCCGAGGTAGGGACTTTCTTT. Residues: CSASPEVGTFF.

Notes on this clonotype: This may arise from a read error, as a much more abundant clone is one base away. CDR3 bases: TGCGCCAGCAGCCTGGACGACAGGGGCACTGAAGCTTTCTTT. Protein product: CASSLDDRGTEAFF. The chain is built from TRBV4-3 and TRBJ1-1; TRBD1 matches at 8 bases. The CDR3 spans 14 residues. V dropped 4 bases and J dropped 4; count of bases not matched to a gene: 5. CDR1 is LGHNA, CDR2 YSLEER, per germline.